Shown below are 18 T cell receptor beta chains from a single sample sequenced in a study of cytomegalovirus exposure and HLA in healthy donors. PCR involved 60 Vbeta and 13 Jbeta primers. The repertoire was sequenced with immunoSEQ multiplex PCR; TCRdb's copy has only in-frame clones and lacks some. This table holds approximately 170,000 clones, approximately 84% found once. Sequenced sample: PBMCs. The receptors shown here come from a man between 50 and 59 years old in good health and CMV-seropositive.

The chain recombines TRBV9 with TRBJ2-3; 10 bases align to TRBD1. V was clipped by 2 bases and J by 8 bases; unmatched bases: 5. The CDR3 sequence is 14 residues long. The V gene's germline CDR1 is SGDLS and CDR2 YYNGEE. The CDR3 DNA follows: TGTGCCAGCAGCGTGACAGGGGGCGGGAGTACGCAGTATTTT. It yields the protein CASSVTGGGSTQYF.

The J gene is TRBJ2-1, the V gene TRBV28; 8 nucleotides align to TRBD2. Germline-derived CDR1 and CDR2 are MDHEN and SYDVKM. V dropped 7 bases and J dropped 7; count of bases not matched to a gene: 12. The CDR3 loop spans 15 amino acids. The CDR3 is CASTLLRGGWNEQFF. CDR3 nucleotide sequence: TGTGCCAGCACCCTCTTACGGGGGGGCTGGAATGAGCAGTTCTTC.

V is TRBV5-1 and J is TRBJ2-7; TRBD1 is a possible D gene (6 bases). Trimming pared 0 bases from V and 5 bases from J, leaving 9 bases between. The CDR3 loop spans 13 amino acids. Germline V lookup: CDR1 SGHRS, CDR2 YFSETQ. The CDR3 region has the DNA TGCGCCAGCAGCTTGGTAGGGGGACACGAGCAGTACTTC. Protein: CASSLVGGHEQYF.

About this clone itself: Distinct nucleotide sequences in the sample also encode this CDR3. This rearrangement joins TRBV6-5 to TRBJ1-5; 11 bases fit TRBD1. CDR1 and CDR2 (germline): MNHEY, SVGAGI. The CDR3 runs to 15 residues. V lost 5 bases and J lost 4; bases outside the gene matches: 4. CDR3 sequence (DNA): TGTGCCAGCAGTCCGGACAGGGGGCGGAATCAGCCCCAGCATTTT. Translated: CASSPDRGRNQPQHF.

CDR3 region: CAWNRGVHEKLFF. Here the CDR3 DNA reads TGTGCCTGGAACAGGGGGGTGCACGAAAAACTGTTTTTT. The J gene is TRBJ1-4, the V gene TRBV30; TRBD1 matches 8 bases. V shed 4 bases, J shed 8 bases, and the junction held 6 bases outside the gene matches. Germline CDR1 reads GTSNPN; CDR2 reads SVGIG (reference sequence). The length of the CDR3 is 13 residues.

V gene TRBV30 combines with J gene TRBJ1-6, with D maybe TRBD1 (6 bases). Trimming stripped 4 bases from V and 1 base from J, with 17 bases between. The CDR3 spans 17 residues. Germline V gives CDR1 GTSNPN, CDR2 SVGIG (reference sequence). In DNA form, the CDR3 reads TGTGCCTGGACTCCCACCCGGGGGGCGTCCTATAATTCACCCCTCCACTTT. Encoded protein: CAWTPTRGASYNSPLHF.

This chain joins TRBV9 and TRBJ1-2; 7 nucleotides line up with TRBD1. V shed 4 bases, J shed 3 bases, and the junction held 9 bases outside the gene matches. CDR3 size: 15 residues. Germline assignment: CDR1 SGDLS and CDR2 YYNGEE. CDR3 bases: TGTGCCAGCAGCCCAGGGGGTCCGGCCTACTATGGCTACACCTTC. Amino acids: CASSPGGPAYYGYTF.

The chain uses TRBV5-4 and TRBJ2-7; 7 nucleotides line up with TRBD2. CDR3 size: 14 residues. Germline loops: CDR1 SGHNT, CDR2 YYREEE (reference sequence). V trimming: 5 bases; J trimming: 7 bases; junction bases outside the gene matches: 12. The CDR3 protein is CASSSPGGSEEQYF. The CDR3 DNA is TGTGCCAGCAGTTCCCCGGGAGGTTCCGAGGAGCAGTACTTC.

The chain carries TRBV30 and TRBJ1-1; 9 nucleotides agree with TRBD1. The CDR3 has 13 amino acids. Germline loops: CDR1 GTSNPN, CDR2 SVGIG (reference sequence). Trimming took 3 bases from V and 6 from J; bases not matched to a gene: 5. CDR3 amino acids: CAWSQDRGPEAFF. The CDR3 bases are TGTGCCTGGAGCCAGGACAGGGGCCCTGAAGCTTTCTTT.

The J gene is TRBJ2-6, the V gene TRBV5-4; 7 bases line up with TRBD1. V lost 4 bases to trimming and J lost 0 bases; unmatched junction nucleotides: 1. CDR1 and CDR2 (germline): SGHNT, YYREEE (reference sequence). The CDR3 is 15 residues long. In nucleotides, the CDR3 is TGTGCCAGCAGCCGGGACAGCTCTGGGGCCAACGTCCTGACTTTC. The encoded protein is CASSRDSSGANVLTF. Together with reference TRBV5-4 and TRBJ2-6, the CDR3 gives the full variable domain: ETGVTQSPTHLIKTRGQQVTLRCSSQSGHNTVSWYQQALGQGPQFIFQYYREEENGRGNFPPRFSGLQFPNYSSELNVNALELDDSALYLCASSRDSSGANVLTFGAGSRLTVL.

The CDR3 nucleotides read TGTGCCATCAGTGCGCAGGCAGGGGTTGGACTGACCCAGTACTTC. Translation: CAISAQAGVGLTQYF. This chain uses TRBV10-3 with TRBJ2-5; weak D call: TRBD1 (6 bases). Germline V gives CDR1 ENHRY, CDR2 SYGVKD. V dropped 4 bases and J dropped 7 bases, with 19 bases sitting between them. The CDR3 has 15 amino acids.

V is TRBV27 and J is TRBJ2-3; 10 nucleotides agree with TRBD2. The germline CDR1 and CDR2 sequences are MNHEY and SMNVEV (reference sequence). V lost 6 bases, J lost 2 bases, and 8 bases stayed unmatched. The CDR3 is made up of 16 amino acids. This CDR3 is CASRNRTSGLTDTQYF. The CDR3 region has the DNA TGTGCCAGCAGAAACCGGACTAGCGGCCTCACAGATACGCAGTATTTT.

The chain couples TRBV25-1 to TRBJ2-1; 8 nucleotides line up with TRBD1. The ends lost 4 bases at V and 1 base at J; junction bases unmatched: 9. The CDR3 contains 17 residues. Germline CDR1 MGHDK, CDR2 SYGVNS. The CDR3 region is CASSARQGMVSYNEQFF. In DNA form, the CDR3 reads TGTGCCAGCAGTGCCCGACAGGGGATGGTTTCCTACAATGAGCAGTTCTTC.

The chain couples TRBV5-4 to TRBJ2-1; a possible D gene is TRBD2 (7 bases). CDR3 length: 14 residues. The germline CDR1 and CDR2 sequences are SGHNT and YYREEE (reference sequence). The ends were cut back, 6 bases at V and 4 bases at J, with 14 bases in the middle. Here the CDR3 reads CASKEGGGYNEQFF. CDR3 nucleotide sequence: TGTGCCAGCAAGGAGGGAGGGGGGTACAATGAGCAGTTCTTC. Together with reference TRBV5-4 and TRBJ2-1, the CDR3 gives the full variable domain: ETGVTQSPTHLIKTRGQQVTLRCSSQSGHNTVSWYQQALGQGPQFIFQYYREEENGRGNFPPRFSGLQFPNYSSELNVNALELDDSALYLCASKEGGGYNEQFFGPGTRLTVL.

The chain combines TRBV6-1 with TRBJ1-6; 9 positions agree with TRBD1. There are 15 residues in the CDR3. The germline gives CDR1 MNHNS, CDR2 SASEGT. V dropped 8 bases and J dropped 4; count of bases not matched to a gene: 6. The CDR3 coding sequence is TGTGCCAGCCGGACAGGGGAATTTTATAATTCACCCCTCCACTTT. It is translated as CASRTGEFYNSPLHF.

CDR3 coding DNA: TGTGCCAGCAGTTTATCAGGGGGCCAAGAGACCCAGTACTTC. Protein sequence: CASSLSGGQETQYF. The chain links TRBV27 to TRBJ2-5; tentatively, D is TRBD1 (6 bases). In germline, CDR1 is MNHEY, CDR2 SMNVEV (reference sequence). The V end was cut by 0 bases, the J end by 1 base, with 6 bases between. The CDR3 extends over 14 amino acids.

J is TRBJ2-6 and V is TRBV7-9; D unresolved. CDR1 and CDR2 from the germline V gene are SEHNR and FQNEAQ (reference sequence). Trimming took 5 bases from V and 6 from J, leaving 5 bases between them. The CDR3 loop spans 12 amino acids. CDR3 sequence: CASSLPANVLTF. For the CDR3, the DNA is TGTGCCAGCAGCCTTCCGGCCAACGTCCTGACTTTC.

CDR3 sequence: CASSSRADTQYF. In DNA form, the CDR3 reads TGTGCCAGCAGCTCTCGGGCAGATACGCAGTATTTT. The chain couples TRBV9 to TRBJ2-3, with D unresolved. CDR3 length: 12 amino acids. Germline CDR1 is SGDLS and CDR2 is YYNGEE. The V and J ends lost 4 bases and 4 bases respectively, with 7 bases between them.